The present T cell receptor beta chain was sequenced within a study of blood T cell repertoires in COVID-19. Across the whole study: Sources were T cells, B-cell-depleted T cells, or PBMCs; the material itself was cDNA or gDNA.

The CDR3 spans 12 residues. Germline values: CDR1 WSHSY, CDR2 SAAADI. Deletions cut 6 bases from V and 5 bases from J, with 9 bases between. Assay: immunoSEQ multiplex PCR; the TCRdb copy retains only in-frame clones and omits some. The sample contains about 63,000 clones, about 74% of which appear only once. The sequence came from a woman over 75 with acute or convalescent COVID-19. The chain has TRBV10-2 and TRBJ2-3; D not certain. Material: peripheral blood. CDR3: CASSATRDTQYF. CDR3 sequence (DNA): TGCGCCAGCAGCGCGACTCGAGATACGCAGTATTTT.